Listed here are 18 T cell receptor beta chains from one sample, sequenced in a study of blood T cell repertoires in COVID-19. Generated by immunoSEQ multiplex PCR, the TCRdb table keeps only in-frame clones and is missing some. The table records approximately 250,000 clones, 75% to 90% of them present only once. Input material: PBMCs or T cells enriched from blood (not recorded which). The receptor set was obtained from a woman aged 25-40 years with acute COVID-19.

The V and J genes are TRBV2 and TRBJ2-1; 10 bases agree with TRBD2. V shed 1 base and J 4 bases; nucleotides not matched to a gene: 7. Germline values: CDR1 SNHLY, CDR2 FYNNEI. The CDR3 extends over 17 amino acids. CDR3 coding DNA: TGTGCCAGCAGTGAAGGAAGGGCTAGCGGGAGTTACAATGAGCAGTTCTTC. As protein: CASSEGRASGSYNEQFF.

V and J are TRBV6-6 and TRBJ2-7, with 7 bases matching TRBD1. The CDR3 is 13 amino acids. Germline lookup yields CDR1 MNHNY and CDR2 SVGAGI (reference sequence). The J segment lost 3 bases and the V segment lost 6 bases, leaving 5 bases of the junction unmatched. As DNA, the CDR3 is TGTGCCAGCAGCTCACACAGGGGCTACGAGCAGTACTTC. Translated: CASSSHRGYEQYF.

This chain links TRBV5-1 with TRBJ2-7; weak D call: TRBD1 (6 bases). Trimming shortened V by 0 bases and J by 3 bases, and 10 bases separated the two germline ends. There are 14 residues in the CDR3. Germline CDR1 is SGHRS and CDR2 is YFSETQ. CDR3 sequence (DNA): TGCGCCAGCAGCTTGGAGCAGGGGCTCTACGAGCAGTACTTC. This translates into CASSLEQGLYEQYF.

The V gene is TRBV27, the J gene TRBJ1-1; D is unclear. From germline, CDR1 is MNHEY and CDR2 SMNVEV (reference sequence). With 4 bases removed from V and 1 base from J, the gap between germline ends came to 13 bases. CDR3 length: 15 residues. The CDR3 DNA sequence: TGTGCCAGCAGTTCTAGATCCTATCCGAACACTGAAGCTTTCTTT. It translates to CASSSRSYPNTEAFF.

This sequence joins TRBV13 and TRBJ2-7; 11 bases fit TRBD2. The CDR3 runs to 16 residues. V shed 2 bases and J 4 bases; nucleotides not matched to a gene: 7. The germline V gene has CDR1 PRHDT and CDR2 FYEKMQ (reference sequence). The chain's CDR3 is CASSLRLAGIGYEQYF. In nucleotides, the CDR3 is TGTGCCAGCAGCTTAAGACTAGCGGGAATCGGATACGAGCAGTACTTC. Based on the CDR3 plus reference TRBV13 and TRBJ2-7, the full variable domain is AAGVIQSPRHLIKEKRETATLKCYPIPRHDTVYWYQQGPGQDPQFLISFYEKMQSDKGSIPDRFSAQQFSDYHSELNMSSLELGDSALYFCASSLRLAGIGYEQYFGPGTRLTVT.

V gene TRBV18 combines with J gene TRBJ2-1; TRBD2 agrees at 9 bases. This CDR3 comprises 14 residues. V lost 5 bases and J lost 6; bases outside the gene matches: 5. CDR1 and CDR2 from the germline V gene are KGHSH and LQKENI. CDR3 protein: CASSEAGGANEQFF. DNA of the CDR3: TGTGCCAGCTCAGAGGCGGGGGGGGCCAATGAGCAGTTCTTC.

This clone was detected only once. V gene TRBV28 combines with J gene TRBJ2-2, with D perhaps TRBD1 (6 bases). The CDR3 totals 15 residues. CDR1 is MDHEN, CDR2 SYDVKM, per germline. V lost 3 bases to trimming and J lost 5 bases, with 13 bases between them. The CDR3 DNA reads as TGTGCCAGCAGTTTCCAAGTAGGGGGAACCGGGGAGCTGTTTTTT. Translating gives CASSFQVGGTGELFF.

The rearrangement joins TRBV21-1 to TRBJ1-1; the tabulated D call, TRBD1, remains unverified against the DNA. TRBV21-1 counts as a pseudogene. The CDR3 covers 16 residues. The chain's CDR3 is CASSRPREGVNTEAFF. The CDR3 DNA sequence: TGTGCCAGCAGCCGCCCAAGGGAAGGGGTGAACACTGAAGCTTTCTTT.

Comment on this clone: This sample also contains other DNA sequences that code for the same CDR3. V gene TRBV5-1 combines with J gene TRBJ2-3; D may be TRBD1 (5 bases). The CDR3 length is 15 residues. V was cut by 0 bases and J by 0 bases, with 8 bases left in between. Per the germline V gene, CDR1 is SGHRS and CDR2 is YFSETQ. The CDR3 reads CASSLGQSSTDTQYF. As DNA, the CDR3 is TGCGCCAGCAGCTTGGGACAGTCTAGCACAGATACGCAGTATTTT.

CDR3 region: CAWSVGWTAQPQHF. The DNA of the CDR3 is TGTGCCTGGAGTGTTGGCTGGACAGCCCAGCCCCAGCATTTT. This sequence joins TRBV30 and TRBJ1-5; the D gene is possibly TRBD1 (6 bases). Trimming left V 0 bases short and J 7 bases short, with 13 bases between. CDR1 GTSNPN and CDR2 SVGIG come from the germline V gene (reference sequence). This CDR3 region has 14 residues. The full variable domain, completed using reference TRBV30 and TRBJ1-5, is SQTIHQWPATLVQPVGSPLSLECTVEGTSNPNLYWYRQAAGRGLQLLFYSVGIGQISSEVPQNLSASRPQDRQFILSSKKLLLSDSGFYLCAWSVGWTAQPQHFGDGTRLSIL.

This clone has just one count. This rearrangement joins TRBV28 to TRBJ1-2; 8 positions agree with TRBD1. Unmatched junction bases numbered 3, after V lost 2 bases and J lost 4 bases. The CDR3 has 14 residues. Looked up from germline, CDR1 is MDHEN and CDR2 is SYDVKM. CDR3 sequence (DNA): TGTGCCAGCAGTTTAAGGACAGGGTTCTATGGCTACACCTTC. This translates into CASSLRTGFYGYTF.

The V gene is TRBV3-1 (or the pseudogene TRBV3-2), the J gene TRBJ1-2; D might be TRBD1 (5 bases). This CDR3 region has 15 residues. CDR1 and CDR2 (germline): LGHDT, YNNKEL (reference sequence). V dropped 0 bases and J dropped 8 bases, with 16 bases sitting between them. The CDR3 loop reads CASSQEDQQVGGYTF. The CDR3 DNA sequence: TGTGCCAGCAGCCAAGAAGACCAACAGGTTGGAGGCTACACCTTC.

This chain connects TRBV10-3 to TRBJ2-1; 10 bases map to TRBD2. Germline V gene sequence: CDR1 ENHRY, CDR2 SYGVKD. CDR3 length: 16 amino acids. V dropped 4 bases and J dropped 5; count of bases not matched to a gene: 8. The CDR3: CAISGTGTSAHNEQFF. The CDR3 DNA is TGTGCCATCAGTGGAACCGGGACTAGCGCTCACAATGAGCAGTTCTTC.

This clone was picked up a small number of times. V is TRBV4-1 and J is TRBJ1-2; D may be TRBD1 (5 bases). The germline V and J ends were trimmed by 3 bases and 7 bases, with 12 bases remaining between them. The CDR3 totals 13 residues. Germline V gene lookup returns CDR1 MGHRA and CDR2 YSYEKL. Written as DNA, the CDR3 is TGCGCCAGCAGCCAGGGGGGGTGGAGTGGCTACACCTTC. Translation gives CASSQGGWSGYTF.

V gene TRBV9 combines with J gene TRBJ2-1, with D unresolved. V lost 0 bases and J lost 8, with 9 bases in between. The CDR3 is 13 amino acids. Germline CDR1 reads SGDLS; CDR2 reads YYNGEE. The CDR3 DNA reads TGTGCCAGCAGCGTAGAGTTTCAGGATGAGCAGTTCTTC. Protein product: CASSVEFQDEQFF.

This chain joins TRBV7-2 and TRBJ1-2; possible D gene TRBD1, 6 bases. CDR3 length equals 16 residues. Germline V gives CDR1 SGHTA, CDR2 FQGNSA. V was shortened by 7 bases and J by 3 bases, with 21 bases between the two germline ends. CDR3 sequence reads: CASTLAGSGGYYGYTF. The CDR3 DNA reads TGTGCCAGCACCCTCGCGGGGTCGGGGGGCTACTATGGCTACACCTTC.

The chain combines TRBV18 with TRBJ1-1, with D unclear. The CDR3 is 15 amino acids. The V and J ends lost 0 bases and 5 bases respectively, with 13 bases between them. Germline V gives CDR1 KGHSH, CDR2 LQKENI. The DNA of the CDR3 is TGTGCCAGCTCACCACCGACCCAGGCCCAGACTGAAGCTTTCTTT. Its protein product is CASSPPTQAQTEAFF. The complete variable domain, with remaining parts taken from reference TRBV18 and TRBJ1-1, reads NAGVMQNPRHLVRRRGQEARLRCSPMKGHSHVYWYRQLPEEGLKFMVYLQKENIIDESGMPKERFSAEFPKEGPSILRIQQVVRGDSAAYFCASSPPTQAQTEAFFGQGTRLTVV.

This clone was recorded once. The chain links TRBV7-6 to TRBJ2-1, with TRBD2 identical over 7 bases. The CDR3 spans 16 residues. Looked up from germline, CDR1 is SGHVS and CDR2 is FNYEAQ. J gave up 4 bases and V 3 bases, and 9 bases lay outside the gene matches. This CDR3 is CASSFRAGEPYNEQFF. In DNA, the CDR3 is TGTGCCAGCAGCTTCCGTGCGGGAGAGCCATACAATGAGCAGTTCTTC.